The text below deals with one T cell receptor (beta chain). With a much larger clone just one base away, this may be a read error. A primer in the constant region served to generate TCR beta cDNA from approximately 450 ng of total RNA. Slightly modified ARM-PCR, run as three nested multiplex PCR rounds, produced the TCR beta libraries. Running 9 to 10 cycles apiece, the first two PCR rounds relied on TRBV1-TRBV30 forward primers together with a C-beta reverse primer. Using its own MiXCR run on the multiplex PCR reads, TCRdb lists one record per CDR3 protein. The data show about 320,000 distinct CDR3 sequences, approximately 65% seen once. The source of the blood RNA was unsorted whole blood, and germline DNA was extracted as well. This sample stems from a study of tumor-infiltrating lymphocytes in primary liver carcinoma. CDR3 length: 17 amino acids.

This clonotype was obtained from a man aged 35-49 years with primary liver carcinoma and hepatitis B virus infection. The sample consisted of peripheral blood. The chain couples TRBV12-3 or TRBV12-4 to TRBJ2-3; TRBD1 matches 8 bases. The CDR3 protein is CAGSPNSGRGRADTQYF. CDR3 sequence (DNA): TGTGCCGGCAGCCCTAACTCGGGCAGGGGGCGCGCAGATACGCAGTATTTT.